This T cell receptor (beta chain) was identified during a study of blood T cell repertoires in COVID-19 (dated by TCRdb to the early 2020s). Looking at the study overall: Samples covering the acute and convalescent phases of COVID-19 were provided by collaborators in the United States, Italy and Spain. The dataset comprised deeply sampled blood TCRbeta repertoires from subjects exposed to, actively infected with, or recovered from COVID-19. The repertoires were released in a freely available public database meant as a resource for research on the immune response to SARS-CoV-2. The samples were drawn from the first 160 participants of the ongoing ImmuneRACE study and from 1,254 subjects provided by 6 global collaborators. A de-identified subject ID, COVID-19 status, age in years and sex were almost always included in the sample metadata. Where HLA class I and class II types were available, the types were taken from metadata supplied by the sample provider, not from assay-based typing. The material from the prospective study consisted of cDNA or gDNA derived from T cells, B-cell-depleted T cells, or PBMCs. Study-level results and caveats: The amount of clinical and demographic metadata varied by source and participant and was provided uncurated.

TCRbeta CDR3 regions were amplified from genomic DNA by means of the immunoSEQ Assay, a bias-controlled multiplex PCR. On the study's bioinformatics: Nucleated cell counts per sample were estimated from amplification of reference gene primers within the assay. Sequence reads were collapsed and filtered to measure the absolute abundance of every unique TCRbeta CDR3 rearrangement. For each sample, productive Simpson clonality was calculated as the square root of Simpson's diversity index over productive rearrangements. TCRdb's version of the immuneACCESS table is confined to in-frame rearrangements and falls short of the full clone set. An unresolved V gene accounts for under half of the shortfall where checked; the remainder is of unknown origin. That table supplies the V and J calls and clone size; D and trimming were determined from the DNA. Counted in this sample were hundreds of thousands of clones; around 90% of them appeared once. The top ten clonotypes cover 1.2% to 1.5% of the sample.

Concerning this clone itself: Its cognate antigen has yet to be identified. Base qualities are not at hand, and no much larger clone is one base apart.

Collaborating institutions collected whole blood in K2EDTA tubes following their own protocols. For TCRbeta analysis, collaborators shipped samples as frozen whole blood, isolated PBMCs, or DNA extracted from either of those sample types. Deletion took 1 base off V and 12 bases off J, with a span of 13 bases between the germline ends. From the cysteine up to the phenylalanine, the CDR3 has a length of 12 residues. Only the CDR3 DNA stays, 36 bases, in frame from base 1. In the germline V gene (reference sequence), CDR1 corresponds to LGHDT and CDR2 to YNNKEL. The source is a man older than 75 with acute or convalescent COVID-19. The chain links TRBV3-1 (or the pseudogene TRBV3-2) with TRBJ2-7; a tentative D call is TRBD1 (5 bases match). Sample: peripheral blood. The CDR3 reads CASSQGRRVLYF. At the DNA level, the sequence is TGTGCCAGCAGCCAAGGCCGCAGGGTGCTGTACTTC.